A selection of T cell receptor beta chains follows, all from one sample in a study of identical twins. TCRdb re-derived calls from the 5' RACE reads in MiXCR, one entry per CDR3 protein. The sample carries around 490,000 distinct CDR3 sequences, roughly 15% recorded once. This sample also belongs to another study, concerning yellow fever vaccine responses in identical twins.

Sequenced sample: CD4+ T cells sorted from blood. The origin of the receptors is a woman between 18 and 29 years old in good health. The CDR3 runs from the conserved cysteine through the conserved F or W. Each record gives: J gene, V gene, clone size, D gene, CDR3 DNA, CDR3 protein. D genes are given only for firm matches. Only some rows state a clone size, as once, few, many or a class for expanded clones.

J gene: TRBJ2-3
V gene: TRBV20-1
clone size: -
D gene: TRBD2
CDR3 DNA: TGCAGTGCTAGTAGCGGGGGGGCCTTGGATACGCAGTATTTT
CDR3 protein: CSASSGGALDTQYF

J gene: TRBJ1-5
V gene: TRBV4-2
clone size: -
D gene: -
CDR3 DNA: TGTGCCAGCAGCCAAGATCACTCGGGGACCGCTCAGCCCCAGCATTTT
CDR3 protein: CASSQDHSGTAQPQHF

J gene: TRBJ2-3
V gene: TRBV4-2
clone size: -
D gene: TRBD2
CDR3 DNA: TGTGCCAGCAGCCCGGGACTAGCGGCACCCTCGGATACGCAGTATTTT
CDR3 protein: CASSPGLAAPSDTQYF

J gene: TRBJ2-3
V gene: TRBV5-1
clone size: -
D gene: -
CDR3 DNA: TGCGCCAGCAGGGCGAACACAGATACGCAGTATTTT
CDR3 protein: CASRANTDTQYF

J gene: TRBJ1-1
V gene: TRBV20-1
clone size: few
D gene: -
CDR3 DNA: TGCAGTGCCCCTGCGGGGGGGAACACTGAAGCTTTCTTT
CDR3 protein: CSAPAGGNTEAFF

J gene: TRBJ1-6
V gene: TRBV10-3
clone size: -
D gene: -
CDR3 DNA: TGTGCCATCAGGGGGTTCAGGGAAAACTCACCCCTCCACTTT
CDR3 protein: CAIRGFRENSPLHF

J gene: TRBJ2-1
V gene: TRBV28
clone size: -
D gene: -
CDR3 DNA: TGTGCCAGCGGACGGATCAATGAGCAGTTCTTC
CDR3 protein: CASGRINEQFF

J gene: TRBJ2-6
V gene: TRBV6-5
clone size: few
D gene: -
CDR3 DNA: TGTGCCAGCAGTTCCGACAGGAGGTATTCTGGGGCCAACGTCCTGACTTTC
CDR3 protein: CASSSDRRYSGANVLTF

J gene: TRBJ2-3
V gene: TRBV25-1
clone size: -
D gene: TRBD2
CDR3 DNA: TGTGCCAGCAGTGAAACTAGCGGGGGGGCGGATACGCAGTATTTT
CDR3 protein: CASSETSGGADTQYF

J gene: TRBJ2-5
V gene: TRBV6-5
clone size: -
D gene: TRBD2
CDR3 DNA: TGTGCCAGCAGTTACGCCCTGACTAGCGGACAAGAGACCCAGTACTTC
CDR3 protein: CASSYALTSGQETQYF

J gene: TRBJ2-3
V gene: TRBV28
clone size: -
D gene: TRBD2
CDR3 DNA: TGTGCCAGCAGTCCTAGCGGGAGGCCGCGGGGCGATACGCAGTATTTT
CDR3 protein: CASSPSGRPRGDTQYF

J gene: TRBJ1-1
V gene: TRBV6-5
clone size: -
D gene: -
CDR3 DNA: TGTGCCAGCAGTTACTCAGGCAGGGGTGAAGCTTTCTTT
CDR3 protein: CASSYSGRGEAFF

J gene: TRBJ2-5
V gene: TRBV7-9
clone size: few
D gene: TRBD1
CDR3 DNA: TGTGCCAGCAGCCCCGGGACAGGGATAGTCCAAGAGACCCAGTACTTC
CDR3 protein: CASSPGTGIVQETQYF

J gene: TRBJ2-3
V gene: TRBV11-3
clone size: -
D gene: -
CDR3 DNA: TGTGCCAGCAGCCTAGTGGGTCTGGCAGATACGCAGTATTTT
CDR3 protein: CASSLVGLADTQYF

J gene: TRBJ1-5
V gene: TRBV3-1
clone size: many
D gene: -
CDR3 DNA: TGTGCCAGCAGCGCCGATAGCAATCAGCCCCAGCATTTT
CDR3 protein: CASSADSNQPQHF

J gene: TRBJ2-3
V gene: TRBV11-2
clone size: few
D gene: TRBD2
CDR3 DNA: TGTGCCAGCAGCTCAATAGCGGGGGGGCGGGTAGTCACAGATACGCAGTATTTT
CDR3 protein: CASSSIAGGRVVTDTQYF

J gene: TRBJ2-4
V gene: TRBV5-1
clone size: many
D gene: TRBD2
CDR3 DNA: TGCGCCAGCAGCTTGGGACTAGCGCCGGTTCAGTACTTC
CDR3 protein: CASSLGLAPVQYF

J gene: TRBJ2-7
V gene: TRBV29-1
clone size: -
D gene: TRBD2
CDR3 DNA: TGCAGCGCTACAAAGGGACTAGCGGGAGTAACCGAGCAGTACTTC
CDR3 protein: CSATKGLAGVTEQYF

J gene: TRBJ1-3
V gene: TRBV5-6
clone size: few
D gene: -
CDR3 DNA: TGTGCCAGCAGCCTCACAGGGTTCTCTGGAAACACCATATATTTT
CDR3 protein: CASSLTGFSGNTIYF

J gene: TRBJ2-1
V gene: TRBV10-1
clone size: -
D gene: TRBD1
CDR3 DNA: TGCGCCAGCGGACAGGGATTCAATGAGCAGTTCTTC
CDR3 protein: CASGQGFNEQFF

J gene: TRBJ1-1
V gene: TRBV12-3/TRBV12-4
clone size: many
D gene: -
CDR3 DNA: TGTGCCAGCAGTAAGACAGGGAACACTGAAGCTTTCTTT
CDR3 protein: CASSKTGNTEAFF

J gene: TRBJ2-1
V gene: TRBV28
clone size: -
D gene: -
CDR3 DNA: TGTGCCAGCAGTCCACTATGGCTTTTGGGCTCCTACAATGAGCAGTTCTTC
CDR3 protein: CASSPLWLLGSYNEQFF

J gene: TRBJ1-1
V gene: TRBV2
clone size: few
D gene: -
CDR3 DNA: TGTGCCAGCAGTTATAGACAGATGGCGAACACTGAAGCTTTCTTT
CDR3 protein: CASSYRQMANTEAFF

J gene: TRBJ2-7
V gene: TRBV3-1
clone size: few
D gene: TRBD1
CDR3 DNA: TGTGCCAGCAGCCTTTCTACTACAGGGGTTCGCTACGAGCAGTACTTC
CDR3 protein: CASSLSTTGVRYEQYF

J gene: TRBJ2-1
V gene: TRBV12-3/TRBV12-4
clone size: few
D gene: -
CDR3 DNA: TGTGCCAGCACCTTCGGACAGCCGAATGAGCAGTTCTTC
CDR3 protein: CASTFGQPNEQFF

J gene: TRBJ2-4
V gene: TRBV29-1
clone size: -
D gene: -
CDR3 DNA: TGCAGCGTTGTCCTCGCGGGCATTCAGTACTTC
CDR3 protein: CSVVLAGIQYF

J gene: TRBJ1-1
V gene: TRBV20-1
clone size: few
D gene: -
CDR3 DNA: TGCAGTGCCCCTGGACAGCGCAATGAAGCTTTCTTT
CDR3 protein: CSAPGQRNEAFF

J gene: TRBJ1-1
V gene: TRBV7-8
clone size: few
D gene: TRBD1
CDR3 DNA: TGTGCCAGCAGCTCGAGACAGGGTTGGATGAACACTGAAGCTTTCTTT
CDR3 protein: CASSSRQGWMNTEAFF

J gene: TRBJ2-1
V gene: TRBV24-1
clone size: -
D gene: TRBD2
CDR3 DNA: TGTGCCACCAGTGATAAAGGGACTAGTTCTGATGAGCAGTTCTTC
CDR3 protein: CATSDKGTSSDEQFF

J gene: TRBJ1-1
V gene: TRBV29-1
clone size: -
D gene: -
CDR3 DNA: TGCAGCGTTGTTCTCTATACGGACACTGAAGCTTTCTTT
CDR3 protein: CSVVLYTDTEAFF

J gene: TRBJ2-1
V gene: TRBV12-3/TRBV12-4
clone size: -
D gene: -
CDR3 DNA: TGTGCCAGCGGTCTGGAACGGACCTACAATGAGCAGTTCTTC
CDR3 protein: CASGLERTYNEQFF

J gene: TRBJ2-6
V gene: TRBV7-2
clone size: -
D gene: TRBD2
CDR3 DNA: TGTGCCAGCAGCTTAGATTCTAGCGGCGGTTCCGTCCTGACTTTC
CDR3 protein: CASSLDSSGGSVLTF

J gene: TRBJ2-2
V gene: TRBV25-1
clone size: -
D gene: -
CDR3 DNA: TGTGCCAGCAGTGAAGCCTCGGGACGAATAAACACCGGGGAGCTGTTTTTT
CDR3 protein: CASSEASGRINTGELFF

J gene: TRBJ1-4
V gene: TRBV5-6
clone size: few
D gene: -
CDR3 DNA: TGTGCCAGCAGCTTGGGCTGGGCCGGAAGAGAAAAACTGTTTTTT
CDR3 protein: CASSLGWAGREKLFF

J gene: TRBJ1-1
V gene: TRBV6-1
clone size: -
D gene: -
CDR3 DNA: TGTGCCAGCAGGGCAGGGGAGTGGAGTACTGAAGCTTTCTTT
CDR3 protein: CASRAGEWSTEAFF

J gene: TRBJ2-3
V gene: TRBV28
clone size: -
D gene: TRBD1
CDR3 DNA: TGTGCCAGCAGCACAGGGGGCGGGGGCACAGATACGCAGTATTTT
CDR3 protein: CASSTGGGGTDTQYF

J gene: TRBJ2-1
V gene: TRBV20-1
clone size: -
D gene: -
CDR3 DNA: TGCAGTGCTAGCGGTCTAGTTGGCAATGAGCAGTTCTTC
CDR3 protein: CSASGLVGNEQFF

J gene: TRBJ2-3
V gene: TRBV20-1
clone size: -
D gene: -
CDR3 DNA: TGCAGTGCTAGCTTTAGACCGACAAATACGCAGTATTTT
CDR3 protein: CSASFRPTNTQYF

J gene: TRBJ2-6
V gene: TRBV6-5
clone size: many
D gene: -
CDR3 DNA: TGTGCCAGCAGTTACTCGAGGGGGGGTGCAGGGGCCAACGTCCTGACTTTC
CDR3 protein: CASSYSRGGAGANVLTF

J gene: TRBJ2-1
V gene: TRBV20-1
clone size: few
D gene: TRBD1
CDR3 DNA: TGCAGTGCTAGGGGGACAGGGGGGCCCTACAATGAGCAGTTCTTC
CDR3 protein: CSARGTGGPYNEQFF

J gene: TRBJ2-3
V gene: TRBV20-1
clone size: -
D gene: -
CDR3 DNA: TGCAGTACCCTAAGGCGGGTATTAAGGGGGGATACGCAGTATTTT
CDR3 protein: CSTLRRVLRGDTQYF

J gene: TRBJ1-5
V gene: TRBV6-5
clone size: -
D gene: TRBD1
CDR3 DNA: TGTGCCAGCAGTTACTCGAGCCCTCGGACAGGGGATAGCAATCAGCCCCAGCATTTT
CDR3 protein: CASSYSSPRTGDSNQPQHF

J gene: TRBJ1-1
V gene: TRBV18
clone size: few
D gene: TRBD1
CDR3 DNA: TGTGCCAGCTCACCACCGTGGGACAGATTTGCGTGGACTGAAGCTTTCTTT
CDR3 protein: CASSPPWDRFAWTEAFF

J gene: TRBJ2-3
V gene: TRBV25-1
clone size: many
D gene: -
CDR3 DNA: TGTGCCAGCAGTGAATATCTGGGGAACCCCACAGATACGCAGTATTTT
CDR3 protein: CASSEYLGNPTDTQYF

J gene: TRBJ1-2
V gene: TRBV20-1
clone size: few
D gene: TRBD1
CDR3 DNA: TGCAGTGCTAGCGGGACAGGCTATGGCTACACCTTC
CDR3 protein: CSASGTGYGYTF

J gene: TRBJ1-6
V gene: TRBV11-1
clone size: -
D gene: -
CDR3 DNA: TGTGCCAGCAGCTTGCAGCCAGCGGATTCACCCCTCCACTTT
CDR3 protein: CASSLQPADSPLHF

J gene: TRBJ1-1
V gene: TRBV3-1
clone size: few
D gene: -
CDR3 DNA: TGTGCCAGCACCCCGGGGGAACGGAACACTGAAGCTTTCTTT
CDR3 protein: CASTPGERNTEAFF

J gene: TRBJ2-1
V gene: TRBV25-1
clone size: few
D gene: -
CDR3 DNA: TGTGCCAGCAGTGATAAGCAACCTGAGCAGTTCTTC
CDR3 protein: CASSDKQPEQFF

J gene: TRBJ2-1
V gene: TRBV24-1
clone size: -
D gene: TRBD1
CDR3 DNA: TGTGCCACCAGTGATGTCCGGGACAGGGGAGGGGAGCAGTTCTTC
CDR3 protein: CATSDVRDRGGEQFF

J gene: TRBJ2-1
V gene: TRBV20-1
clone size: once
D gene: -
CDR3 DNA: TGCAGTGCTAGGGGTGGGCACACCTACAATGAGCAGTTCTTC
CDR3 protein: CSARGGHTYNEQFF

J gene: TRBJ2-7
V gene: TRBV29-1
clone size: -
D gene: -
CDR3 DNA: TGCAGCGTTGTGACCCCCCCGGGGATGAGCTACGAGCAGTACTTC
CDR3 protein: CSVVTPPGMSYEQYF

J gene: TRBJ1-5
V gene: TRBV12-3/TRBV12-4
clone size: few
D gene: -
CDR3 DNA: TGTGCCAGCAGTTTAGGGCTAGGGGGCAATCAGCCCCAGCATTTT
CDR3 protein: CASSLGLGGNQPQHF

J gene: TRBJ2-1
V gene: TRBV7-9
clone size: few
D gene: -
CDR3 DNA: TGTGCCAGCAGCCCCGGGACACCGAGGGATGAGCAGTTCTTC
CDR3 protein: CASSPGTPRDEQFF

J gene: TRBJ2-3
V gene: TRBV5-1
clone size: -
D gene: -
CDR3 DNA: TGCGCCAGCAGCCCCCCGGATGGAACAGATACGCAGTATTTT
CDR3 protein: CASSPPDGTDTQYF

J gene: TRBJ2-1
V gene: TRBV6-2/TRBV6-3
clone size: few
D gene: -
CDR3 DNA: TGTGCCAGCAGTTACCCCCCCCTGGGTGAGCAGTTCTTC
CDR3 protein: CASSYPPLGEQFF